This TCR beta chain was captured in a study of shared clonotypes between healthy human individuals. Study-wide background: For every donor, three CD4 naive, three CD4 memory, two CD8 naive and one CD8 memory plates were used.

A deep-level run was used for the assay. Clones were sequenced by immunoSEQ multiplex PCR, and TCRdb holds only the in-frame ones, with some missing. This table holds about 2.5 million clones, 80% to 95% found once. Trimming removed 3 bases at V and 9 bases at J, with 13 bases between. Germline V gene data show CDR1 as SGHRS and CDR2 as YFSETQ. This CDR3 region has 13 residues. Splitting the CD4+ cells yielded a CD45RA+ naive subset and a CD45RA-negative memory subset. V and J are TRBV5-1 and TRBJ2-1; D possibly matches TRBD1 or TRBD2 (5 bases each). The source is a man younger than 35 in good health. Some clones in this sample may be carry-over from other donors' samples. Source material: naive CD4+ T cells from PBMCs. Indicated subset: CD45RA+ positively selected. The chain's CDR3 is CASSYPGTAEQFF. The CDR3 DNA follows: TGCGCCAGCAGCTATCCAGGGACGGCTGAGCAGTTCTTC.